The next 8 T cell receptor beta chains were all read from a single sample in a study of T cells after posttransplantation cyclophosphamide. Clones were read by immunoSEQ multiplex PCR, and TCRdb kept only the in-frame ones, dropping some. The table shows roughly 20,000 clones, with about 85% occurring only once. Treatment was busulfan-fludarabine conditioning, a marrow graft, and cyclophosphamide on days +3 and +4. Specimen: PBMCs, collected after allogeneic stem cell transplant with posttransplant cyclophosphamide. The receptor source for this set is a female patient aged 35-55 years who received an allogeneic stem cell transplant from a related donor, was CMV-positive, and had no GVHD. The graft donor may have contributed some T cells.

V gene TRBV27 combines with J gene TRBJ2-7; the match to TRBD1 covers 7 bases. There are 15 residues in the CDR3. Germline V gene data show CDR1 as MNHEY and CDR2 as SMNVEV (reference sequence). The ends lost 1 base at V and 2 bases at J; junction bases unmatched: 5. The CDR3 spells CASSLLTGFTYEQYF. The CDR3 DNA follows: TGTGCCAGCAGTTTATTGACAGGGTTTACCTACGAGCAGTACTTC.

The chain carries TRBV14 and TRBJ2-7, with 8 positions matching TRBD1. Germline V gives CDR1 SGHDN, CDR2 FVKESK. V lost 3 bases, J lost 0 bases, and 22 bases stayed unmatched. The CDR3 has 21 residues. The CDR3 region has the DNA TGTGCCAGCAGCCAGGGGACCACACACAAACCAGGGGGCGTCAGCTCCTACGAGCAGTACTTC. It yields the protein CASSQGTTHKPGGVSSYEQYF.

This chain connects TRBV25-1 to TRBJ2-1, with 8 bases lining up with TRBD1. Germline assignment: CDR1 MGHDK and CDR2 SYGVNS. The CDR3 extends over 16 amino acids. With 5 bases clipped from V and 3 bases from J, the junction kept 9 bases outside the gene matches. The CDR3 region is CASSRPGGANYNEQFF. CDR3 bases: TGTGCCAGCAGTAGACCAGGGGGCGCGAACTACAATGAGCAGTTCTTC.

This rearrangement joins TRBV7-3 to TRBJ1-2; D not certain. Trimming stripped 3 bases from V and 2 bases from J, with 7 bases between. The CDR3 is 13 amino acids. Germline V gene sequence: CDR1 SGHTA, CDR2 FQGTGA. The CDR3 coding sequence is TGTGCCAGCAGCTTTGGCGGGAACTATGGCTACACCTTC. The encoded protein is CASSFGGNYGYTF.

For this clone: In the same sample, other DNA sequences code for this CDR3. The chain combines TRBV5-1 with TRBJ1-3, with D possibly being TRBD1 (6 bases). Trimming took 0 bases from V and 3 from J, leaving 10 bases between them. CDR1 is SGHRS, CDR2 YFSETQ, per germline. The CDR3 runs 15 residues. CDR3: CASSLAGERGNTIYF. CDR3 DNA sequence: TGCGCCAGCAGCTTGGCAGGGGAACGTGGAAACACCATATATTTT.

The V call is TRBV7-2, the J call TRBJ1-1; TRBD1 might be the D (6 bases). The CDR3 extends over 14 amino acids. V dropped 5 bases and J dropped 6 bases, with 16 bases sitting between them. Per germline, CDR1 SGHTA and CDR2 FQGNSA. The CDR3 here is CASSPIGGRSEAFF. CDR3 coding DNA: TGTGCCAGCAGCCCAATAGGGGGAAGGTCTGAAGCTTTCTTT. Looking up the rest from reference TRBV7-2 and TRBJ1-1 gives the full variable domain: GAGVSQSPSNKVTEKGKDVELRCDPISGHTALYWYRQSLGQGLEFLIYFQGNSAPDKSGLPSDRFSAERTGGSVSTLTIQRTQQEDSAVYLCASSPIGGRSEAFFGQGTRLTVV.

This clone appeared a few times. The chain uses TRBV6-5 and TRBJ2-7, with TRBD2 matching over 7 bases. Germline CDR1 reads MNHEY; CDR2 reads SVGAGI. V was clipped by 6 bases and J by 0 bases; unmatched bases: 5. This CDR3 region has 14 residues. CDR3 coding DNA: TGTGCCAGCAGCAGAGCGGGATTCTCCTACGAGCAGTACTTC. Translating it yields CASSRAGFSYEQYF.

The chain links TRBV5-1 to TRBJ2-7; D is perhaps TRBD2 (6 bases). This CDR3 has 13 residues. V was cut by 4 bases and J by 3 bases, with 11 bases left in between. CDR1 and CDR2 from the germline V gene are SGHRS and YFSETQ. The DNA for the CDR3 is TGCGCCAGCAGCATTGCGGGGCTCTACGAGCAGTACTTC. As protein: CASSIAGLYEQYF.